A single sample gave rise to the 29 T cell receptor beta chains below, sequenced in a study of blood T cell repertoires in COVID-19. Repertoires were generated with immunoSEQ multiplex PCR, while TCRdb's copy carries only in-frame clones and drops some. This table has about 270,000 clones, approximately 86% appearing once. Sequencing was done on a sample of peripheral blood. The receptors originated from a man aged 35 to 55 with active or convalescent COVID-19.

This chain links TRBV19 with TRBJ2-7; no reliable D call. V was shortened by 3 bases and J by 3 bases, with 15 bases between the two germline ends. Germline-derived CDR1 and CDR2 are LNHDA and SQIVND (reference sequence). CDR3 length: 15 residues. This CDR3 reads CASSISWQPNYEQYF. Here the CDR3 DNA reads TGTGCCAGTAGTATCTCGTGGCAACCCAACTACGAGCAGTACTTC.

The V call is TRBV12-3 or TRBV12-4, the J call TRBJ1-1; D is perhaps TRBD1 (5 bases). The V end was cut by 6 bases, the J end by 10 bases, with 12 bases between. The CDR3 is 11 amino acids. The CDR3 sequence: CASSHRGRAFF. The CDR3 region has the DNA TGTGCCAGCAGCCACCGGGGGAGAGCTTTCTTT.

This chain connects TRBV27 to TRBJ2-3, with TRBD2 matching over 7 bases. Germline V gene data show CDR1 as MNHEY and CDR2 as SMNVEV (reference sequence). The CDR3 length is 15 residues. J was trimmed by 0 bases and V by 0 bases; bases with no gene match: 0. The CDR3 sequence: CASSLSLASTDTQYF. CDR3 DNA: TGTGCCAGCAGTTTATCACTAGCGAGCACAGATACGCAGTATTTT.

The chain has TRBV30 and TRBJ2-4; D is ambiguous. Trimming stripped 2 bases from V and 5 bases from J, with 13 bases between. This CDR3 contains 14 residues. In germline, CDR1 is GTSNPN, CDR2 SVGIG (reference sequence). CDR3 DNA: TGTGCCTGGAGTCCCGACATCGGTCAAAACATTCAGTACTTC. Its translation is CAWSPDIGQNIQYF. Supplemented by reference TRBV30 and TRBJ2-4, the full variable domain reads SQTIHQWPATLVQPVGSPLSLECTVEGTSNPNLYWYRQAAGRGLQLLFYSVGIGQISSEVPQNLSASRPQDRQFILSSKKLLLSDSGFYLCAWSPDIGQNIQYFGAGTRLSVL.

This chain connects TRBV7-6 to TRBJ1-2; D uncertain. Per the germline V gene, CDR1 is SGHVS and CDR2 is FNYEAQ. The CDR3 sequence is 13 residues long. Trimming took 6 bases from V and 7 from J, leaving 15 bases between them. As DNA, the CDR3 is TGTGCCAGCAGTCCCGGGTCGGCCTCTGGCTACACCTTC. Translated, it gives CASSPGSASGYTF.

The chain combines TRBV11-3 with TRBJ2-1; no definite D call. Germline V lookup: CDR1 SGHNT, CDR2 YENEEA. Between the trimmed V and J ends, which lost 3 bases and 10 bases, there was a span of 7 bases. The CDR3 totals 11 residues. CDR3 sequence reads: CASSFEVEQFF. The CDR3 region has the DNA TGTGCCAGCAGCTTCGAGGTAGAGCAGTTCTTC.

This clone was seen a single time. CDR3 sequence: CASSISGQRTDTQYF. CDR3 DNA sequence: TGTGCCAGTAGTATATCCGGACAGCGCACAGATACGCAGTATTTT. This sequence joins TRBV19 and TRBJ2-3; D is perhaps TRBD1 (6 bases). CDR3 length equals 15 residues. The V and J ends lost 2 bases and 1 base respectively, with 10 bases between them. Germline CDR1 LNHDA, CDR2 SQIVND (reference sequence).

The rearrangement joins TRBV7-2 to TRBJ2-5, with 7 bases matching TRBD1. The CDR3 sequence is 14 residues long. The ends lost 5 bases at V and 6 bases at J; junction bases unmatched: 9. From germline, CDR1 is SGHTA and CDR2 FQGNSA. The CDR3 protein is CASSRQGVVQTQYF. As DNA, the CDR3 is TGTGCCAGCAGCCGTCAGGGGGTGGTGCAGACCCAGTACTTC.

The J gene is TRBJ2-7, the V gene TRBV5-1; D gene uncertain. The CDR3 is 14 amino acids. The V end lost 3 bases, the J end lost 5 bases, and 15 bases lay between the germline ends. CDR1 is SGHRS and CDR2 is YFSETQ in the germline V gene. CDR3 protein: CASSSSLVVDEQYF. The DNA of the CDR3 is TGCGCCAGCAGCTCATCCTTAGTGGTCGACGAGCAGTACTTC.

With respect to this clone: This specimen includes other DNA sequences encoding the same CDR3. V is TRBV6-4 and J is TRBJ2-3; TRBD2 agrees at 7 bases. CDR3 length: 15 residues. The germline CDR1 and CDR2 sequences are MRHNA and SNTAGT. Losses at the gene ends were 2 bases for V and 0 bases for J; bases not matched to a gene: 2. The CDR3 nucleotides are TGTGCCAGCAGTGACAGCGGGACTAGCACAGATACGCAGTATTTT. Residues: CASSDSGTSTDTQYF.

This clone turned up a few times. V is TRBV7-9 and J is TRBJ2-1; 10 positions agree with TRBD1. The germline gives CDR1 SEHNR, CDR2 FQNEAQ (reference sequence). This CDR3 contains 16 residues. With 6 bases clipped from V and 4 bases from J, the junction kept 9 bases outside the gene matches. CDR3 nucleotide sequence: TGTGCCAGCAGACTATCGGGACAGGGGTTGTACAATGAGCAGTTCTTC. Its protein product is CASRLSGQGLYNEQFF.

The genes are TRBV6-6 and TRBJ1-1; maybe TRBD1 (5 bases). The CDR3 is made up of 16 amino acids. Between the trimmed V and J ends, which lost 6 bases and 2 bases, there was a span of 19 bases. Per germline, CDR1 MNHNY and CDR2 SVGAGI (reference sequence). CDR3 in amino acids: CASSPTAGRFNTEAFF. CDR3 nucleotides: TGTGCCAGCAGCCCGACCGCGGGACGGTTCAACACTGAAGCTTTCTTT.

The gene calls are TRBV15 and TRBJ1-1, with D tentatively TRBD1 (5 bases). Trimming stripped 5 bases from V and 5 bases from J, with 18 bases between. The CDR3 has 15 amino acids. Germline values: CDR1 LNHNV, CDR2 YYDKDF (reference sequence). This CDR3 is CATSGRGAGGTEAFF. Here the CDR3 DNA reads TGTGCCACCAGCGGGAGGGGCGCCGGGGGTACTGAAGCTTTCTTT.

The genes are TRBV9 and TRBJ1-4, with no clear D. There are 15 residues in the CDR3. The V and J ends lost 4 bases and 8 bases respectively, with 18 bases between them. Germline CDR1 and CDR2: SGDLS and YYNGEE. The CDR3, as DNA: TGTGCCAGCAGCTCGATGGAGGGTCGCTCCGAAAAACTGTTTTTT. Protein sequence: CASSSMEGRSEKLFF.

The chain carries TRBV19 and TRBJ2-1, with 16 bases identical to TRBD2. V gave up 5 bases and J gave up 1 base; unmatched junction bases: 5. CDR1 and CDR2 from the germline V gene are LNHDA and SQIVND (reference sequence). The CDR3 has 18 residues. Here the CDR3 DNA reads TGTGCCAGTAGTCTGGGACTAGCGGGAGGGCCGTCCTACAATGAGCAGTTCTTC. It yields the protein CASSLGLAGGPSYNEQFF.

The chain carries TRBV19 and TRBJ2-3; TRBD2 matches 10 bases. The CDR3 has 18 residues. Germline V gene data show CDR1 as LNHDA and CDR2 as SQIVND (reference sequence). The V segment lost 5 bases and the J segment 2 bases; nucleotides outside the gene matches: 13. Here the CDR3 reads CASSPGFLAGANTDTQYF. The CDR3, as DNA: TGTGCCAGTAGTCCGGGTTTTCTAGCGGGGGCAAACACAGATACGCAGTATTTT.

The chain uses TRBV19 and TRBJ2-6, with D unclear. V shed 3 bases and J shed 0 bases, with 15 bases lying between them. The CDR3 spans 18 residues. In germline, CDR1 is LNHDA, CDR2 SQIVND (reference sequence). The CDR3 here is CASSMTAAAFSGANVLTF. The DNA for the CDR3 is TGTGCCAGTAGTATGACGGCCGCGGCATTCTCTGGGGCCAACGTCCTGACTTTC.

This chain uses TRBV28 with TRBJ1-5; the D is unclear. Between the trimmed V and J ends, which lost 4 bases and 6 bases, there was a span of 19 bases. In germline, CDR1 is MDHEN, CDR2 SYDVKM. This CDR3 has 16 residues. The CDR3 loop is CASSYMFNIPRQPQHF. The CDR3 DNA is TGTGCCAGCAGTTATATGTTTAATATCCCTCGTCAGCCCCAGCATTTT.

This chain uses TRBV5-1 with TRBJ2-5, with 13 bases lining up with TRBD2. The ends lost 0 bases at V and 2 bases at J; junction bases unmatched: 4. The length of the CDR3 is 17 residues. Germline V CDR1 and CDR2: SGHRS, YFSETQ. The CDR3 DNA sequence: TGCGCCAGCAGCTTGGCCCAACTAGCGGGGGGGCAAGAGACCCAGTACTTC. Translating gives CASSLAQLAGGQETQYF.

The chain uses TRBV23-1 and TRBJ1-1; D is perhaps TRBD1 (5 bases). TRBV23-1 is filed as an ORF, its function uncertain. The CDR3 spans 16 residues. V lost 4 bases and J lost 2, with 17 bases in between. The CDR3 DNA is TGCGCCAGCAGTCGACAGACCGATATAGTAAACACTGAAGCTTTCTTT. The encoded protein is CASSRQTDIVNTEAFF.

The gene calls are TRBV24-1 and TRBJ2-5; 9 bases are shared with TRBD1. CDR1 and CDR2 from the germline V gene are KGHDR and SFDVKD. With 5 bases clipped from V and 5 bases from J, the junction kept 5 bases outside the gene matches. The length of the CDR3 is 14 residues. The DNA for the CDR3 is TGTGCCACCAGTGGGGACAGGGAGGGGGAGACCCAGTACTTC. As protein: CATSGDREGETQYF.

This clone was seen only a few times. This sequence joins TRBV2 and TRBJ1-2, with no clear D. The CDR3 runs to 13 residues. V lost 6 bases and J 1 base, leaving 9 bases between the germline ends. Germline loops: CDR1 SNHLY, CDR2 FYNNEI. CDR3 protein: CASRETDNYGYTF. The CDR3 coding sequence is TGTGCCAGCAGGGAGACGGATAACTATGGCTACACCTTC.

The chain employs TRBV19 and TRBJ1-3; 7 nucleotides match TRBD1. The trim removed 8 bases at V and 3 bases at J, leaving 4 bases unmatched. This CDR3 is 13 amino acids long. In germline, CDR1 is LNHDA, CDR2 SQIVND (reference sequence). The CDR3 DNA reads TGTGCCAGTCGACAGGGCGGTGGAAACACCATATATTTT. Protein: CASRQGGGNTIYF.

CDR3 region: CATSDHLGSVRSPLHF. In nucleotides, the CDR3 is TGTGCCACCAGTGATCACCTCGGGAGTGTTCGATCACCCCTCCACTTT. The rearrangement links TRBV24-1 to TRBJ1-6; D is unresolved. Between the trimmed V and J ends, which lost 3 bases and 10 bases, there was a span of 18 bases. CDR1 is KGHDR, CDR2 SFDVKD, per germline. The CDR3 covers 16 residues.

DNA of the CDR3: TGTGCCAGCAGTGAATATCTGCGGAAAACTGAAGCTTTCTTT. Translated, it gives CASSEYLRKTEAFF. This rearrangement joins TRBV6-1 to TRBJ1-1; D is uncertain. The CDR3 extends over 14 amino acids. Looked up from germline, CDR1 is MNHNS and CDR2 is SASEGT. The germline V and J ends were trimmed by 2 bases and 5 bases, with 12 bases remaining between them.

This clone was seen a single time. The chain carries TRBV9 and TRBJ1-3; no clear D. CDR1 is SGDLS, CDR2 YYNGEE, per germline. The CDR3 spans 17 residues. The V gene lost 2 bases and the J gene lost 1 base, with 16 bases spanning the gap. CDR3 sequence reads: CASSVGWGGRSGNTIYF. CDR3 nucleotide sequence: TGTGCCAGCAGCGTGGGTTGGGGAGGGAGGTCTGGAAACACCATATATTTT.

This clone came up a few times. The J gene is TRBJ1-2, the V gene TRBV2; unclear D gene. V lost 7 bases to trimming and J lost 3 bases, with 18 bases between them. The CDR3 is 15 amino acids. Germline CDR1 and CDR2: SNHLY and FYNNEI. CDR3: CASTEGGFGDYGYTF. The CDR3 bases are TGTGCCAGCACCGAGGGAGGGTTTGGGGACTATGGCTACACCTTC.

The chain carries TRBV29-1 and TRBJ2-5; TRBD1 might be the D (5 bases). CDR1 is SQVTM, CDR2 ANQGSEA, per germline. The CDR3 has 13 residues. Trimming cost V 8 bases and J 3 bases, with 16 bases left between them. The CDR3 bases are TGCAGCCACATAGGGGATGGAGAAGAGACCCAGTACTTC. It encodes CSHIGDGEETQYF. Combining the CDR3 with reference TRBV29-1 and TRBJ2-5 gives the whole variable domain SAVISQKPSRDICQRGTSLTIQCQVDSQVTMMFWYRQQPGQSLTLIATANQGSEATYESGFVIDKFPISRPNLTFSTLTVSNMSPEDSSIYLCSHIGDGEETQYFGPGTRLLVL.

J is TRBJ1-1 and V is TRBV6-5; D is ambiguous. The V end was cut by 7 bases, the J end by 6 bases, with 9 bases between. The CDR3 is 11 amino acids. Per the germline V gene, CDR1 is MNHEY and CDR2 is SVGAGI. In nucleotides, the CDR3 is TGTGCCAGCAACATGGTGGCTGAAGCTTTCTTT. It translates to CASNMVAEAFF.